Following are 20 T cell receptor beta chains from one sample sequenced in a study of cytomegalovirus exposure and HLA in healthy donors (dated by TCRdb to the late 2010s). Libraries were built with the immunoSEQ multiplex PCR assay. For the multiplex PCR, a mixture combining 60 forward primers for TCR Vbeta segments and 13 reverse primers for TCR Jbeta segments was used. Sourced from immuneACCESS, this table was stored by TCRdb with only in-frame sequences that have V and J called. A share of the clones is absent; for the studies checked, an unresolved V gene accounts for under half, and the remainder has no known explanation. For this sample the table gives over 150,000 clones, of which roughly 80% were detected only once. 0.95% to 1.5% of the sample is in the top ten clones. Sample: PBMCs. These receptor sequences come from a woman in her forties or fifties in good health and CMV-seronegative.

This clone was seen only once. The chain recombines TRBV6-5 with TRBJ1-2, with 7 bases lining up with TRBD1. Germline V CDR1 and CDR2: MNHEY, SVGAGI. The CDR3 extends over 13 amino acids. The trim removed 6 bases at V and 2 bases at J, leaving 3 bases unmatched. DNA for the CDR3: TGTGCCAGCAGAACCAGGGGGAACTATGGCTACACCTTC. As protein: CASRTRGNYGYTF.

This clone has just a few counts. V and J are TRBV6-6 and TRBJ1-3, with 7 bases lining up with TRBD1. Germline V gives CDR1 MNHNY, CDR2 SVGAGI (reference sequence). The CDR3 spans 16 residues. The V and J ends lost 5 bases and 1 base, in that order; junction bases with no gene match: 8. The CDR3 sequence is CASSQGGLGSGNTIYF. The CDR3 DNA reads as TGTGCCAGCAGTCAAGGGGGCTTAGGGTCTGGAAACACCATATATTTT.

The J gene is TRBJ2-7, the V gene TRBV7-9; D perhaps matches TRBD1 (6 bases). CDR1 is SEHNR and CDR2 is FQNEAQ in the germline V gene (reference sequence). Trimming cost V 5 bases and J 4 bases, with 21 bases left between them. This CDR3 has 16 amino acids. CDR3 nucleotides: TGTGCCAGCAGCCCCCGCCTCGTCGACAGGCCGTACGAGCAGTACTTC. Translating it yields CASSPRLVDRPYEQYF.

CDR3 in amino acids: CASSDRGAVYSNQPQHF. DNA of the CDR3: TGTGCCAGTTCGGACAGGGGGGCGGTCTATAGCAATCAGCCCCAGCATTTT. The chain couples TRBV19 to TRBJ1-5; 10 positions agree with TRBD1. CDR1 is LNHDA and CDR2 is SQIVND in the germline V gene (reference sequence). This CDR3 is 17 amino acids long. Trimming removed 8 bases from V and 0 bases from J; junction bases left unmatched: 10.

The chain uses TRBV19 and TRBJ1-2; possible D gene TRBD1, 6 bases. V was trimmed by 6 bases and J by 4 bases, leaving 15 bases between them. The germline gives CDR1 LNHDA, CDR2 SQIVND (reference sequence). This CDR3 has 14 amino acids. The CDR3: CASSPGHLSYGYTF. DNA of the CDR3: TGTGCCAGTAGCCCGGGACATCTTAGCTATGGCTACACCTTC.

The genes are TRBV6-6 and TRBJ2-7, with TRBD1 identical over 9 bases. V dropped 0 bases and J dropped 5; count of bases not matched to a gene: 5. The germline CDR1 and CDR2 sequences are MNHNY and SVGAGI (reference sequence). The CDR3 has 15 amino acids. The chain's CDR3 is CASSYSRQGVDEQYF. The CDR3 DNA is TGTGCCAGCAGTTACTCGAGACAGGGGGTCGACGAGCAGTACTTC.

CDR3 region: CASSDRGTGSNTEAFF. CDR3 bases: TGTGCCAGTAGTGACCGAGGGACAGGCTCCAACACTGAAGCTTTCTTT. The chain is built from TRBV19 and TRBJ1-1; the match to TRBD1 covers 8 bases. CDR3 length: 16 residues. The germline V gene encodes CDR1 LNHDA and CDR2 SQIVND (reference sequence). V gave up 5 bases and J gave up 2 bases; unmatched junction bases: 10.

V and J are TRBV2 and TRBJ2-2; a weak D match, TRBD1 (5 bases). Germline V gene sequence: CDR1 SNHLY, CDR2 FYNNEI. The CDR3 has 14 residues. The V gene lost 2 bases and the J gene lost 5 bases, with 9 bases spanning the gap. CDR3 in DNA: TGTGCCAGCAGTGAACTGACAGTAACCGGGGAGCTGTTTTTT. It codes for CASSELTVTGELFF.

The V call is TRBV10-3, the J call TRBJ1-2; 8 bases agree with TRBD1. The V gene end was trimmed by 0 bases and the J gene end by 3 bases; junction bases not matched to a gene: 3. The CDR3 runs to 15 residues. Germline assignment: CDR1 ENHRY and CDR2 SYGVKD. This CDR3 reads CAISESWGQDYGYTF. The CDR3 coding sequence is TGTGCCATCAGTGAGTCGTGGGGACAGGACTATGGCTACACCTTC.

DNA for the CDR3: TGTGCCTGGAGTCCCGACAGGGCCAACGTCCTGACTTTC. Translation: CAWSPDRANVLTF. The V call is TRBV30, the J call TRBJ2-6; no definite D call. The CDR3 spans 13 residues. Germline CDR1 is GTSNPN and CDR2 is SVGIG (reference sequence). Trimming took off 2 bases at V and 5 bases at J, with 7 bases between the two ends. The full variable domain, in which reference TRBV30 and TRBJ2-6 provide the parts outside the CDR3, is SQTIHQWPATLVQPVGSPLSLECTVEGTSNPNLYWYRQAAGRGLQLLFYSVGIGQISSEVPQNLSASRPQDRQFILSSKKLLLSDSGFYLCAWSPDRANVLTFGAGSRLTVL.

V gene TRBV4-2 combines with J gene TRBJ2-6; 9 bases align to TRBD1. CDR3 length: 18 amino acids. Germline V gene lookup returns CDR1 LGHNA and CDR2 YNFKEQ. V shed 0 bases and J 0 bases; nucleotides not matched to a gene: 3. CDR3 in amino acids: CASSQERTGASGANVLTF. CDR3 coding DNA: TGTGCCAGCAGCCAAGAAAGGACAGGGGCCTCTGGGGCCAACGTCCTGACTTTC.

This chain links TRBV11-2 with TRBJ2-1; the match to TRBD1 covers 9 bases. This CDR3 comprises 14 residues. Germline assignment: CDR1 SGHAT and CDR2 FQNNGV. Trimming took 2 bases from V and 10 from J; bases not matched to a gene: 6. CDR3 sequence: CASSLIQGAWEQFF. DNA for the CDR3: TGTGCCAGCAGCTTAATACAGGGGGCGTGGGAGCAGTTCTTC.

The rearrangement links TRBV2 to TRBJ1-1; no clear D gene. The CDR3 extends over 15 amino acids. Per germline, CDR1 SNHLY and CDR2 FYNNEI. Trimming removed 6 bases from V and 0 bases from J, with 14 bases in between. Here the CDR3 DNA reads TGTGCCAGCAGCGAATTGACACCGATGAACACTGAAGCTTTCTTT. Its translation is CASSELTPMNTEAFF.

The chain is built from TRBV28 and TRBJ1-2, with 7 bases that match TRBD1. Trimming at V came to 4 bases and at J to 4 bases, leaving 6 bases not matched to a gene. Germline V lookup: CDR1 MDHEN, CDR2 SYDVKM. The CDR3 extends over 14 amino acids. The CDR3 spells CASSSTDRSYGYTF. CDR3 sequence (DNA): TGTGCCAGCAGTTCCACGGACAGGTCCTATGGCTACACCTTC.

J is TRBJ1-1 and V is TRBV19, with D possibly being TRBD1 (6 bases). CDR1 is LNHDA and CDR2 is SQIVND in the germline V gene (reference sequence). The V end lost 8 bases, the J end lost 4 bases, and 20 bases lay between the germline ends. This CDR3 contains 15 residues. The CDR3, as DNA: TGTGCCAGTTCTCCTTACGGACAGCTGGGCACTGAAGCTTTCTTT. Its protein is CASSPYGQLGTEAFF.

The chain uses TRBV28 and TRBJ1-2; no reliable D call. Germline values: CDR1 MDHEN, CDR2 SYDVKM. Trimming stripped 3 bases from V and 0 bases from J, with 11 bases between. The length of the CDR3 is 15 residues. In nucleotides, the CDR3 is TGTGCCAGCAGTTTCGAGAGGGTCTCTAACTATGGCTACACCTTC. This encodes CASSFERVSNYGYTF.

The V call is TRBV19, the J call TRBJ1-2; 7 bases are a match to TRBD1. Germline lookup yields CDR1 LNHDA and CDR2 SQIVND (reference sequence). This CDR3 is built from 14 residues. The V and J ends lost 3 bases and 6 bases, in that order; junction bases with no gene match: 7. CDR3 in DNA: TGTGCCAGTAGTATTGGAGGGGGCGCCGATGGCTACACCTTC. Encoded protein: CASSIGGGADGYTF.

The V and J genes are TRBV5-4 and TRBJ2-3, with no clear D. The V end lost 3 bases, the J end lost 1 base, and 12 bases lay between the germline ends. Germline assignment: CDR1 SGHNT and CDR2 YYREEE (reference sequence). The CDR3 is made up of 15 amino acids. The CDR3 loop is CASSSRNSGTDTQYF. CDR3 sequence (DNA): TGTGCCAGCAGCTCCCGAAATTCAGGCACAGATACGCAGTATTTT.

This clone has only a few counts. The chain is built from TRBV27 and TRBJ2-5, with D possibly TRBD1 on 6 matching bases. V was cut by 3 bases and J by 4 bases, with 12 bases left in between. The CDR3 is made up of 14 amino acids. Germline V lookup: CDR1 MNHEY, CDR2 SMNVEV (reference sequence). Here the CDR3 reads CASSFAGVAETQYF. The DNA of the CDR3 is TGTGCCAGCAGTTTTGCAGGGGTTGCAGAGACCCAGTACTTC.

The chain is built from TRBV4-3 and TRBJ2-3, with TRBD1 matching 9 bases. Trimming took 5 bases from V and 8 from J; bases not matched to a gene: 14. In germline, CDR1 is LGHNA, CDR2 YSLEER. The length of the CDR3 is 16 residues. In nucleotides, the CDR3 is TGCGCCAGCAGCTTAGAGGGGACAGGGATTATCGTTACGCAGTATTTT. Its protein is CASSLEGTGIIVTQYF.